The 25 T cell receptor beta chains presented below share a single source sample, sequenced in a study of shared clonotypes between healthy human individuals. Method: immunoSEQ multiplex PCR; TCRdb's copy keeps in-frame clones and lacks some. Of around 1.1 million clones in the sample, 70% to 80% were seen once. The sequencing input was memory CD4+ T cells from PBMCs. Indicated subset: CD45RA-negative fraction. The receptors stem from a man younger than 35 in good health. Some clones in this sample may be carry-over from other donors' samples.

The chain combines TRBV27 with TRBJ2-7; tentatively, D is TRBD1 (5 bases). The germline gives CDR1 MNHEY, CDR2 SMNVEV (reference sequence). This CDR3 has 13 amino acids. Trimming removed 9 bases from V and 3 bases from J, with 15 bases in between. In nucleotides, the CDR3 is TGTGCCAGGCAGTTACAGGACCGCTACGAGCAGTACTTC. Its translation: CARQLQDRYEQYF.

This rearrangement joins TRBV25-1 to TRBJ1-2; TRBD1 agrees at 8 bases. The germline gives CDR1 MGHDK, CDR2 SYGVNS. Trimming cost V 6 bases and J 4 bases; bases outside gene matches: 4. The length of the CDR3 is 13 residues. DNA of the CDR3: TGTGCCAGCAGCAGGGGGCAAGGCTATGGCTACACCTTC. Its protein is CASSRGQGYGYTF.

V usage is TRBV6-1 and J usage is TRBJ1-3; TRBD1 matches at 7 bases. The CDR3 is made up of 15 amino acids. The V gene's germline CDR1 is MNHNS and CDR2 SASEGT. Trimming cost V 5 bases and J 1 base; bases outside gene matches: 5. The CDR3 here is CASSSDRVSGNTIYF. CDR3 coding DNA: TGTGCCAGCAGTTCCGACAGGGTTTCTGGAAACACCATATATTTT.

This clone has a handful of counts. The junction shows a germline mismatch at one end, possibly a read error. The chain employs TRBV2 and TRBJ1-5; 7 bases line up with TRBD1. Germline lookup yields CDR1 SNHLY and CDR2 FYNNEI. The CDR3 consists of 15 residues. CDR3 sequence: CASSEDRVGNQPQHF. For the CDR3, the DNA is TGTGCCAGCAGCGAAGACAGGGTCGGCAATCAGCCCCAGCATTTT.

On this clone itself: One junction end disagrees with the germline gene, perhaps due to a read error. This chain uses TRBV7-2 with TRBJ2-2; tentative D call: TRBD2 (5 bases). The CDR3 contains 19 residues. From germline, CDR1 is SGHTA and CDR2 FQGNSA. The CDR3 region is CASNLESDRGVRAHGELFF. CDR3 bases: TGTGCCAGCAACTTAGAGTCGGATCGTGGTGTGAGGGCCCACGGGGAGCTGTTTTTT.

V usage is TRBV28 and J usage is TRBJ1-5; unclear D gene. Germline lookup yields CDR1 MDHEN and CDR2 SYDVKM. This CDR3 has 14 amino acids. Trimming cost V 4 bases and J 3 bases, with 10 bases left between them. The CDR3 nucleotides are TGTGCCAGCAGTTCCCCAAGGCCCAATCAGCCCCAGCATTTT. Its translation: CASSSPRPNQPQHF.

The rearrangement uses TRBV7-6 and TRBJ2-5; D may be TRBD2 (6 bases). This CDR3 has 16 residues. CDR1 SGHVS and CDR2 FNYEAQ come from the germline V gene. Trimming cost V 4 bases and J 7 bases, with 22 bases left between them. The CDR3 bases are TGTGCCAGCAGCTCTACGGGGACTCTGGACCAGGGGACCCAGTACTTC. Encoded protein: CASSSTGTLDQGTQYF.

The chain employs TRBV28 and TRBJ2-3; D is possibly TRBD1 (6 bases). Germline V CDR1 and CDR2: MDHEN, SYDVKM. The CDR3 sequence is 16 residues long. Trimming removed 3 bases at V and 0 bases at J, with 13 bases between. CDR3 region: CASSFWGRTSTDTQYF. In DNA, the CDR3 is TGTGCCAGCAGTTTTTGGGGGCGGACAAGCACAGATACGCAGTATTTT.

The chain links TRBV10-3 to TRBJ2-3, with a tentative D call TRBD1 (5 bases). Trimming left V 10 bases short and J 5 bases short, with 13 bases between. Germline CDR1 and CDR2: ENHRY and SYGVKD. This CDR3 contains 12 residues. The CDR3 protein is CATADRRDTQYF. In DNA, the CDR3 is TGTGCCACGGCCGACAGACGAGATACGCAGTATTTT.

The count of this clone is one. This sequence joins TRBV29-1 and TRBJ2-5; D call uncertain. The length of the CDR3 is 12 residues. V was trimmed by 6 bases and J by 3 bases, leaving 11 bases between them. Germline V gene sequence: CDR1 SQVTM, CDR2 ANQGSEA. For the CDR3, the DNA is TGCAGCGTCGGTCAGGCAAAAGAGACCCAGTACTTC. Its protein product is CSVGQAKETQYF.

DNA for the CDR3: TGTGCCAGCAGAGGATACAGGGCTGGGGAGACCCAGTACTTC. Translating it yields CASRGYRAGETQYF. The genes are TRBV27 and TRBJ2-5, with D perhaps TRBD1 (6 bases). V lost 6 bases and J 5 bases, leaving 16 bases between the germline ends. From germline, CDR1 is MNHEY and CDR2 SMNVEV (reference sequence). The CDR3 extends over 14 amino acids.

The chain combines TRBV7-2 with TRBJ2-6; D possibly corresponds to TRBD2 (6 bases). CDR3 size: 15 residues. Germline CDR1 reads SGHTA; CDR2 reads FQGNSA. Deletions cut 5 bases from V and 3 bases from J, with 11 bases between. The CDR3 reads CASSLTGLGANVLTF. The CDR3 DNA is TGTGCCAGCAGCCTAACGGGACTTGGGGCCAACGTCCTGACTTTC.

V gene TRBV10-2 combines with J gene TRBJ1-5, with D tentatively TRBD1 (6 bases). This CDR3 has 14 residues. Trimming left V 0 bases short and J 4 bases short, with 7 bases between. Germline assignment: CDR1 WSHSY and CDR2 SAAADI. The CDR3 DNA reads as TGCGCCAGCAGTGAGTCGGGGACAAATCAGCCCCAGCATTTT. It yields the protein CASSESGTNQPQHF.

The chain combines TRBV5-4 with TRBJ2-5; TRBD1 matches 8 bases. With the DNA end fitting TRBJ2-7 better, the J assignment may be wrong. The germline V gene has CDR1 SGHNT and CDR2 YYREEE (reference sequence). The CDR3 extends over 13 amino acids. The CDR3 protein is CASSWTGNYEQYF. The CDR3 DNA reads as TGTGCCAGCAGCTGGACAGGGAACTACGAGCAGTACTTC.

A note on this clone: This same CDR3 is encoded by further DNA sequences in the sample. The CDR3, as DNA: TGCGCCAGCAGCTTGGGACTAGCGGGGGACAATGAGCAGTTCTTC. Translation: CASSLGLAGDNEQFF. The J gene is TRBJ2-1, the V gene TRBV5-1; 12 positions agree with TRBD2. Germline CDR1 and CDR2: SGHRS and YFSETQ. V lost 0 bases and J lost 5; bases outside the gene matches: 0. The CDR3 is made up of 15 amino acids.

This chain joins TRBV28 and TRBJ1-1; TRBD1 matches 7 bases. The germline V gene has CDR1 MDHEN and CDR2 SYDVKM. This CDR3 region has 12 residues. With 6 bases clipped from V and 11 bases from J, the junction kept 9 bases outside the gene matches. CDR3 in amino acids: CASSPTGEAAFF. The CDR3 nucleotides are TGTGCCAGCAGCCCCACAGGGGAGGCGGCTTTCTTT.

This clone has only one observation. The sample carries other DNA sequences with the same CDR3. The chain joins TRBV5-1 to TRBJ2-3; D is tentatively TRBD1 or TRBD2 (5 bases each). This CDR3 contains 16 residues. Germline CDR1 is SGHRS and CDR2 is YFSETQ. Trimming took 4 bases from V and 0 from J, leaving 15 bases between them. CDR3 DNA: TGCGCCAGCAGCCTAGGGACCGCCACTAGCACAGATACGCAGTATTTT. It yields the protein CASSLGTATSTDTQYF.

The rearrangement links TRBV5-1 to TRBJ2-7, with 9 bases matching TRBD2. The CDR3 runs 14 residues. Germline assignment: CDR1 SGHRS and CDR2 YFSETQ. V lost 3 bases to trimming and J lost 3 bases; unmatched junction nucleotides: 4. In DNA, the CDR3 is TGCGCCAGCAGCTCGATGACTAGCGGCTACGAGCAGTACTTC. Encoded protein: CASSSMTSGYEQYF.

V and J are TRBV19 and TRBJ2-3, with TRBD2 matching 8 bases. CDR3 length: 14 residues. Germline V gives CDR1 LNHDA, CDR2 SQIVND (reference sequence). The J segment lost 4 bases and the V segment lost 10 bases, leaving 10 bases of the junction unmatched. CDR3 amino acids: CATSVREVADTQYF. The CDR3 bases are TGTGCCACCAGTGTGCGGGAGGTCGCAGATACGCAGTATTTT.

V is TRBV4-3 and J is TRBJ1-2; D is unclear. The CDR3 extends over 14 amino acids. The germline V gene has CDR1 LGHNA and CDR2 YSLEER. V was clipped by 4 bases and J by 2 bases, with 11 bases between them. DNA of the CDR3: TGCGCCAGCAGCCCAGGCGGCACGAACTATGGCTACACCTTC. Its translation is CASSPGGTNYGYTF.

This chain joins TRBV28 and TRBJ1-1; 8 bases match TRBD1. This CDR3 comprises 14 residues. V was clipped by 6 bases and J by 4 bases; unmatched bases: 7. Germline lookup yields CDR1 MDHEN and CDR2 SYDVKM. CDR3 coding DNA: TGTGCCAGCAGCCTGAACAGGGGGGGCACTGAAGCTTTCTTT. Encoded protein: CASSLNRGGTEAFF.

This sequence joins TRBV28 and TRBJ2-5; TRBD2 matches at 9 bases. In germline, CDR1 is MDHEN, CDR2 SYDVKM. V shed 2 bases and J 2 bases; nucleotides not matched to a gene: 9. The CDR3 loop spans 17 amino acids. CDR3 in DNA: TGTGCCAGCAGTTTAGGTGGTCTAGCGGGATTACAAGAGACCCAGTACTTC. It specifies CASSLGGLAGLQETQYF.

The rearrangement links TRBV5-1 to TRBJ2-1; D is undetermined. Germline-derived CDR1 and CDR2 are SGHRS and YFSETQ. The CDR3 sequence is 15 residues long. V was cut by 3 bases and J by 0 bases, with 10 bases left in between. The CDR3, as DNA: TGCGCCAGCAGCTCGGACCCGAGCTCCTACAATGAGCAGTTCTTC. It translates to CASSSDPSSYNEQFF.

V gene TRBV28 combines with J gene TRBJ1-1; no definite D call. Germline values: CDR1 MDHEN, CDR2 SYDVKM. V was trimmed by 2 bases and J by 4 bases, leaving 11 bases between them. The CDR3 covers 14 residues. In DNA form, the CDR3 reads TGTGCCAGCAGTTTAGAGGGTTTGGGCACTGAAGCTTTCTTT. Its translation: CASSLEGLGTEAFF. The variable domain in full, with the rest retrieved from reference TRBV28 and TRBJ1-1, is DVKVTQSSRYLVKRTGEKVFLECVQDMDHENMFWYRQDPGLGLRLIYFSYDVKMKEKGDIPEGYSVSREKKERFSLILESASTNQTSMYLCASSLEGLGTEAFFGQGTRLTVV.

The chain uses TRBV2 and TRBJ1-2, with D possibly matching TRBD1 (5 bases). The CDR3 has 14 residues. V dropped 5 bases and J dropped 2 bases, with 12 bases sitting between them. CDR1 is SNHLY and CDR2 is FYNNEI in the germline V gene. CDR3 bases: TGTGCCAGCAGTTTGGACACCGCGAACTATGGCTACACCTTC. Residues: CASSLDTANYGYTF.